This TCR beta chain appears in the sequencing data of a study of blood T cell repertoires in COVID-19. Study summary: Some COVID-19 samples were acute and others convalescent; all came from the United States, Italy and Spain. T cells, B-cell-depleted T cells, or PBMCs provided the cDNA or gDNA that served as material.

In the original workflow: Scientists estimated how many nucleated cells there were by amplifying reference gene primers. Sequencing used immunoSEQ multiplex PCR; TCRdb keeps in-frame clones, though not all of them. V, J and clone size derive from that table, while D and trimming were established from the DNA sequence. Here the sample spans over 250,000 clones, around 90% being singletons. CDR1 and CDR2 (germline): MNHEY, SMNVEV (reference sequence). The CDR3 has 16 residues. The V and J ends lost 2 bases and 2 bases, in that order; junction bases with no gene match: 2. Source material: peripheral blood. This sequence was found in a woman in her 70s with COVID-19, enrolled during active disease. The rearrangement joins TRBV27 to TRBJ2-7; TRBD2 agrees at 14 bases. The DNA for the CDR3 is TGTGCCAGCAGTTTAAAGGGACTAGCGGGGGCCTACGAGCAGTACTTC. Translated: CASSLKGLAGAYEQYF.